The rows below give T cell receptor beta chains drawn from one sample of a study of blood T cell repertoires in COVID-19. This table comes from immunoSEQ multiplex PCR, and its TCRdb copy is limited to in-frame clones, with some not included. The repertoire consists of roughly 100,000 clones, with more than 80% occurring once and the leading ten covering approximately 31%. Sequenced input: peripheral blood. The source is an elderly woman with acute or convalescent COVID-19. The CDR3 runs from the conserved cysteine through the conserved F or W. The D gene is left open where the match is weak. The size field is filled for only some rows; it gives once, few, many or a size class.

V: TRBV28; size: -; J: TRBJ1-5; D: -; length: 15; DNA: TGTGCCAGCAGTTTGCCAGGGAAAATCAATCAGCCCCAGCATTTT; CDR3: CASSLPGKINQPQHF
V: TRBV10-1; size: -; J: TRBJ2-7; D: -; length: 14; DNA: TGCGCCAGCAGCCAAGAAGAGGGGGTCCACGAGCAGTACTTC; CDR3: CASSQEEGVHEQYF
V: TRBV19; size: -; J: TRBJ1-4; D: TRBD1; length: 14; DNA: TGTGCCAGTAGCTTACAGGGGTTTAATGAAAAACTGTTTTTT; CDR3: CASSLQGFNEKLFF
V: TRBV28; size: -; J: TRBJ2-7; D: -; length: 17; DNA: TGTGCCAGCAGTTTAAGCGCAGGGCGAGTCACCCTTTACGAGCAGTACTTC; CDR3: CASSLSAGRVTLYEQYF
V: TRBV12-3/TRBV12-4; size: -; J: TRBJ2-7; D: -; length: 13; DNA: TGTGCCAGCAGTTTAGACTGGTACTACGAGCAGTACTTC; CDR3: CASSLDWYYEQYF
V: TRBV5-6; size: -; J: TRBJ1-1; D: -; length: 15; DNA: TGTGCCAGCAGCTCTACACCCTCAGCGGGGACTGAAGCTTTCTTT; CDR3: CASSSTPSAGTEAFF
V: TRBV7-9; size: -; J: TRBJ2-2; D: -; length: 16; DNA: TGTGCCAGCAGCTTAATCGCGGGCGCGAACACCGGGGAGCTGTTTTTT; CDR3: CASSLIAGANTGELFF
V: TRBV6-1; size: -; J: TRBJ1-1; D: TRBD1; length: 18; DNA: TGTGCCAGCAGTGTTACGGTCCCGGGACAGGGTTGGAGCACTGAAGCTTTCTTT; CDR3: CASSVTVPGQGWSTEAFF
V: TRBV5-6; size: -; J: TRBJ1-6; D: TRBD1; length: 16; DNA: TGTGCCAGCAGCTTGTCCGGGACAGGGGTGCATTCACCCCTCCACTTT; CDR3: CASSLSGTGVHSPLHF
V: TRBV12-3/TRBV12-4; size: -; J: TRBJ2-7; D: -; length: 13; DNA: TGTGCCAGCAGTTTGTGGGGGGTTTACGAGCAGTACTTC; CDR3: CASSLWGVYEQYF
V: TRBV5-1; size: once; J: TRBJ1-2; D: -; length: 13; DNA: TGCGCCAGCAGCCAGGGAATCGGCTATGGCTACACCTTC; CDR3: CASSQGIGYGYTF
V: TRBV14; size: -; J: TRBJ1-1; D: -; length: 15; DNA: TGTGCCAGCAGCCAAGATCTACACGGGAGCGCTGAAGCTTTCTTT; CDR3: CASSQDLHGSAEAFF
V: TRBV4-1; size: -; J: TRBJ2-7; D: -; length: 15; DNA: TGCGCCAGCAGCCAAGGGCCGGACAGTACCTACGAGCAGTACTTC; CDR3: CASSQGPDSTYEQYF
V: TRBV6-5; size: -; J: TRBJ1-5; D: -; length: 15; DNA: TGTGCCAGTAAATTATCGGGACACCTTAATCAGCCCCAGCATTTT; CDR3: CASKLSGHLNQPQHF
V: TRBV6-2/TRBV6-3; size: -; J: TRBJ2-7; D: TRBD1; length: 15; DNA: TGTGCCAGCAGTTACTCCGGACAGGGGGCCTACGAGCAGTACTTC; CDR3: CASSYSGQGAYEQYF